This TCR beta chain was recovered during a study of early T cells in non-severe SARS-CoV-2 infection. As part of library construction, unique molecular identifiers were attached to individual cDNA molecules. TCRdb re-called the 5' RACE reads with MiXCR, one entry per CDR3 protein. The profile shows some 57,000 distinct CDR3 sequences, around 9% of them singletons. This clonotype was counted ten times or more. The CDR3 loop spans 13 amino acids. V trimming: 3 bases; J trimming: 4 bases; junction bases outside the gene matches: 1. The clonotype originates from an adult who was a healthcare worker with PCR-confirmed SARS-CoV-2 infection or an uninfected control (not recorded which). This sequence joins TRBV12-3 or TRBV12-4 and TRBJ1-2, with TRBD1 identical over 8 bases. The sequencing input was whole blood. CDR3 nucleotide sequence: TGTGCCAGCAGTTTGGGACAGGCCTATGGCTACACCTTC. Translated, it gives CASSLGQAYGYTF.